Each of the 13 T cell receptor beta chains below was sequenced from the same sample in a study of beta chain features in type 1 diabetes. Of the isolated RNA, all was reverse transcribed, and so the sequenced material was expressed TCRB transcripts. Some clones are missing from TCRdb's copy, which holds only in-frame ones; the method was immunoSEQ multiplex PCR. The profile covers 350,000 to 450,000 clones, with roughly 14% appearing a single time and approximately 0.035% taken by the ten largest. The specimen was naive CD4+ T cells from blood. The receptor set was obtained from a man aged 30 to 45 in good health.

This clone was observed a few times. DNA for the CDR3: TGCGCCAGCTGTCTAGGAAACTCCTACAATGAGCAGTTCTTC. It is translated as CASCLGNSYNEQFF. The chain joins TRBV5-1 to TRBJ2-1; D not certain. Trimming took 7 bases from V and 0 from J, leaving 11 bases between them. In germline, CDR1 is SGHRS, CDR2 YFSETQ. The CDR3 contains 14 residues.

This clone was detected ten times or more. This chain links TRBV7-9 with TRBJ2-6; D is unresolved. With 1 base removed from V and 2 bases from J, the gap between germline ends came to 6 bases. The CDR3 length is 15 residues. Per the germline V gene, CDR1 is SEHNR and CDR2 is FQNEAQ (reference sequence). The CDR3 DNA sequence: TGTGCCAGCAGCTTAGTTGGGGCTGGGGCCAACGTCCTGACTTTC. Its protein product is CASSLVGAGANVLTF.

The chain employs TRBV5-4 and TRBJ2-1; unclear D gene. CDR1 is SGHNT, CDR2 YYREEE, per germline (reference sequence). The CDR3 runs to 13 residues. Trimming removed 4 bases at V and 9 bases at J, with 14 bases between. The CDR3 sequence is CASSPPGPGEQFF. The CDR3 coding sequence is TGTGCCAGCAGCCCACCAGGCCCTGGTGAGCAGTTCTTC.

The V gene is TRBV4-1, the J gene TRBJ1-6; D is ambiguous. With 4 bases removed from V and 9 bases from J, the gap between germline ends came to 13 bases. Germline V lookup: CDR1 MGHRA, CDR2 YSYEKL. The CDR3 has 14 residues. The CDR3 spells CASSPLAGSSPLHF. Written as DNA, the CDR3 is TGCGCCAGCAGCCCACTAGCGGGTAGTTCACCCCTCCACTTT.

In its sample, this clone was seen a few times. The V and J genes are TRBV28 and TRBJ1-1; D is possibly TRBD1 (5 bases). The CDR3 has 13 amino acids. Germline values: CDR1 MDHEN, CDR2 SYDVKM. Trimming took off 7 bases at V and 8 bases at J, with 17 bases between the two ends. CDR3 DNA sequence: TGTGCCAGCACTCCCGGACACAGAGCCGAAGCTTTCTTT. Amino acid sequence: CASTPGHRAEAFF.

This clone was found a few times. The V and J genes are TRBV30 and TRBJ1-2, with D unresolved. This CDR3 is 11 amino acids long. V was clipped by 3 bases and J by 7 bases, with 9 bases between them. From germline, CDR1 is GTSNPN and CDR2 SVGIG (reference sequence). CDR3 loop: CAWSDGSGYTF. The CDR3 DNA is TGTGCCTGGAGCGACGGGTCTGGCTACACCTTC.

The CDR3, as DNA: TGTGCCTGGAGTCCGAGGGGCAACACTGAAGCTTTCTTT. Its protein product is CAWSPRGNTEAFF. The V and J genes are TRBV30 and TRBJ1-1; maybe TRBD1 (5 bases). V was trimmed by 2 bases and J by 2 bases, leaving 9 bases between them. CDR3 length equals 13 residues. Germline V gene lookup returns CDR1 GTSNPN and CDR2 SVGIG (reference sequence).

The chain employs TRBV4-3 and TRBJ2-3, with 14 positions matching TRBD2. With 3 bases clipped from V and 6 bases from J, the junction kept 5 bases outside the gene matches. The CDR3 covers 16 residues. Per germline, CDR1 LGHNA and CDR2 YSLEER. The CDR3 reads CASSHGTSGRTDTQYF. In DNA form, the CDR3 reads TGCGCCAGCAGCCACGGGACTAGCGGGAGAACGGATACGCAGTATTTT.

This sequence joins TRBV7-2 and TRBJ1-1; D unclear. V lost 6 bases to trimming and J lost 3 bases, with 17 bases between them. The germline V gene encodes CDR1 SGHTA and CDR2 FQGNSA. The CDR3 has 15 residues. CDR3 DNA: TGTGCCAGCAGTAAATATTGGGGTTGGGACACTGAAGCTTTCTTT. It codes for CASSKYWGWDTEAFF.

V and J are TRBV30 and TRBJ1-1; D is perhaps TRBD1 (5 bases). Trimming took 3 bases from V and 0 from J, leaving 8 bases between them. This CDR3 region has 13 residues. Germline-derived CDR1 and CDR2 are GTSNPN and SVGIG (reference sequence). CDR3: CAWRRGMNTEAFF. The DNA for the CDR3 is TGTGCCTGGAGGAGGGGAATGAACACTGAAGCTTTCTTT.

The chain links TRBV5-6 to TRBJ2-5; no reliable D call. V gave up 6 bases and J gave up 5 bases, with 14 bases separating them. The CDR3 runs to 13 residues. From germline, CDR1 is SGHDT and CDR2 YYEEEE. The CDR3 loop reads CASISSPGETQYF. CDR3 sequence (DNA): TGTGCCAGCATCTCCAGCCCCGGGGAGACCCAGTACTTC.

This chain connects TRBV6-5 to TRBJ1-1, with 8 bases aligning to TRBD1. Germline lookup yields CDR1 MNHEY and CDR2 SVGAGI. With 7 bases clipped from V and 1 base from J, the junction kept 5 bases outside the gene matches. The length of the CDR3 is 14 residues. The CDR3 nucleotides are TGTGCCAGCAACCGACAGGGGAAGAACACTGAAGCTTTCTTT. Amino acids: CASNRQGKNTEAFF.

The rearrangement links TRBV11-1 to TRBJ1-4, with D perhaps TRBD1 (5 bases). This CDR3 is 14 amino acids long. Trimming cost V 7 bases and J 7 bases, with 16 bases left between them. The germline V gene encodes CDR1 SGHAT and CDR2 FQDESV (reference sequence). The CDR3 nucleotides read TGTGCCAGCATTGACGGCAGGGTTGGTGAAAAACTGTTTTTT. This encodes CASIDGRVGEKLFF.